The 20 T cell receptor beta chains listed next were all sequenced from one sample in a study of T cells in Graves' hyperthyroidism and ophthalmopathy. What was amplified from RNA transcripts were TCR beta CDR3 regions. A set of HTBI primers served as the primers for a first-round RT-PCR of the TCR CDR3. MiXCR, run by TCRdb on the multiplex PCR reads, gives a single entry per CDR3 protein. The data hold fewer than 900,000 distinct CDR3 sequences, with roughly 20% observed a single time. Sequenced sample: blood. These receptors originate from a woman in her forties or fifties with Graves' hyperthyroidism that later progressed to Graves' ophthalmopathy.

The chain has TRBV4-1 and TRBJ2-1; 7 bases are a match to TRBD1. J was trimmed by 0 bases and V by 4 bases; bases with no gene match: 6. Germline CDR1 reads MGHRA; CDR2 reads YSYEKL. The length of the CDR3 is 16 residues. CDR3 DNA: TGCGCCAGCAGCCGGGGACAGAGTAGCTCCTACAATGAGCAGTTCTTC. Its translation is CASSRGQSSSYNEQFF.

A remark on this clonotype: A much more abundant neighbour one base away suggests this may be a read error. The chain recombines TRBV7-9 with TRBJ2-1, with 8 bases matching TRBD2. Germline loops: CDR1 SEHNR, CDR2 FQNEAQ (reference sequence). J gave up 3 bases and V 2 bases, and 3 bases lay outside the gene matches. CDR3 length: 15 amino acids. The CDR3 loop is CASSLTGGGYNEQFF. CDR3 nucleotides: TGTGCCAGCAGCTTAACGGGGGGGGGCTACAATGAGCAGTTCTTC.

CDR3 protein: CASLSLGLSYEQYF. CDR3 in DNA: TGTGCCAGCCTATCCCTGGGACTCTCCTACGAGCAGTACTTC. The V and J genes are TRBV5-6 and TRBJ2-7; tentatively, D is TRBD2 (6 bases). Germline V gene sequence: CDR1 SGHDT, CDR2 YYEEEE. V shed 7 bases and J shed 0 bases, with 14 bases lying between them. CDR3 length: 14 amino acids.

This clonotype was counted once. The J gene is TRBJ1-4, the V gene TRBV10-3, with D maybe TRBD1 (6 bases). Per germline, CDR1 ENHRY and CDR2 SYGVKD. This CDR3 has 16 amino acids. The germline V and J ends were trimmed by 0 bases and 4 bases, with 12 bases remaining between them. The CDR3 loop reads CAISESEQGLNEKLFF. The DNA for the CDR3 is TGTGCCATCAGTGAGTCCGAACAGGGCCTTAATGAAAAACTGTTTTTT.

This clonotype was counted a few times. V is TRBV6-1 and J is TRBJ2-1; D perhaps matches TRBD2 (5 bases). Germline loops: CDR1 MNHNS, CDR2 SASEGT. V lost 11 bases to trimming and J lost 0 bases, with 8 bases between them. The CDR3 runs 12 residues. The CDR3 bases are TGTGCCTCCGGGAACTCCTACAATGAGCAGTTCTTC. As protein: CASGNSYNEQFF.

In its sample, this clonotype was seen once. The chain is built from TRBV9 and TRBJ2-7; 8 bases line up with TRBD2. The CDR3 contains 15 residues. Germline lookup yields CDR1 SGDLS and CDR2 YYNGEE. V was pared by 0 bases and J by 3 bases, with 5 bases of the junction left unmatched. DNA for the CDR3: TGTGCCAGCAGCGTAGAGGGCGGGGGGCTCTACGAGCAGTACTTC. This translates into CASSVEGGGLYEQYF. The full variable domain, its missing parts supplied by reference TRBV9 and TRBJ2-7, is DSGVTQTPKHLITATGQRVTLRCSPRSGDLSVYWYQQSLDQGLQFLIQYYNGEERAKGNILERFSAQQFPDLHSELNLSSLELGDSALYFCASSVEGGGLYEQYFGPGTRLTVT.

The table lists this clonotype with a few counts. An end of the junction differs from the germline gene, which may be a read error. The V call is TRBV12-3 or TRBV12-4, the J call TRBJ2-2, with 7 bases identical to TRBD2. The CDR3 is made up of 14 amino acids. This CDR3 is CASSRTRGTGEPFF. The DNA of the CDR3 is TGTGCCAGCAGTCGGACTAGGGGCACCGGGGAGCCGTTTTTT.

This clonotype was detected only a few times. The chain joins TRBV12-3 or TRBV12-4 to TRBJ2-2, with TRBD2 as a possible D gene (5 bases). Between the trimmed V and J ends, which lost 6 bases and 6 bases, there was a span of 11 bases. The CDR3 spans 13 residues. The DNA of the CDR3 is TGTGCCAGCAGCAGCACAGCGGCCGGGGAGCTGTTTTTT. Residues: CASSSTAAGELFF.

In its sample, this clonotype was seen many times. The chain employs TRBV12-3 or TRBV12-4 and TRBJ1-1; D is unresolved. The CDR3 has 13 amino acids. With 8 bases removed from V and 4 bases from J, the gap between germline ends came to 14 bases. The CDR3 coding sequence is TGTGCCAGCTCATCAGGACGGGGCACTGAAGCTTTCTTT. This encodes CASSSGRGTEAFF.

This clonotype was seen at least ten times. The chain recombines TRBV20-1 with TRBJ2-1, with 8 bases fitting TRBD2. With 6 bases clipped from V and 2 bases from J, the junction kept 6 bases outside the gene matches. Germline loops: CDR1 DFQATT, CDR2 SNEGSKA (reference sequence). CDR3 length equals 14 residues. CDR3 protein: CSALAESPYNEQFF. The CDR3 DNA sequence: TGCAGTGCACTAGCGGAGTCCCCCTACAATGAGCAGTTCTTC.

The chain has TRBV12-3 or TRBV12-4 and TRBJ1-4; TRBD1 might be the D (5 bases). Trimming stripped 5 bases from V and 1 base from J, with 14 bases between. The CDR3 totals 16 residues. This CDR3 is CASSLHSGGTNEKLFF. The CDR3 bases are TGTGCCAGCAGTCTTCACTCGGGGGGAACTAATGAAAAACTGTTTTTT.

This clonotype turned up a few times. This sequence joins TRBV3-1 and TRBJ2-5, with 10 positions matching TRBD2. Losses at the gene ends were 1 base for V and 7 bases for J; bases not matched to a gene: 12. Per germline, CDR1 LGHDT and CDR2 YNNKEL (reference sequence). This CDR3 region has 17 residues. CDR3 protein: CASSQAPSGGWAGTQYF. The CDR3 nucleotides read TGTGCCAGCAGCCAAGCGCCTAGCGGGGGCTGGGCGGGGACCCAGTACTTC.

There are a few counts of this clonotype. CDR3 residues: CASSSGPEVAGANVLTF. Written as DNA, the CDR3 is TGTGCCAGCAGCTCCGGGCCTGAAGTGGCTGGGGCCAACGTCCTGACTTTC. The rearrangement joins TRBV7-3 to TRBJ2-6; D ambiguous. The ends were cut back, 4 bases at V and 2 bases at J, with 15 bases in the middle. CDR1 SGHTA and CDR2 FQGTGA come from the germline V gene. CDR3 length: 17 amino acids.

This clonotype showed up many times. The chain links TRBV28 to TRBJ1-1; D is unclear. Trimming removed 4 bases at V and 9 bases at J, with 15 bases between. The V gene's germline CDR1 is MDHEN and CDR2 SYDVKM. The CDR3 loop spans 13 amino acids. The DNA of the CDR3 is TGTGCCAGCAGTTCCAACCCGGGAAGGCAAGCTTTCTTT. Protein sequence: CASSSNPGRQAFF.

In this sample, this clonotype turned up many times. J is TRBJ2-3 and V is TRBV7-8; 9 bases map to TRBD1. CDR3 length: 16 amino acids. V shed 4 bases, J shed 8 bases, and the junction held 13 bases outside the gene matches. From germline, CDR1 is SGHVS and CDR2 FQNEAQ. The CDR3 DNA sequence: TGTGCCAGCAGCTCATACGGGACAGGGATGTTGCCTACGCAGTATTTT. It codes for CASSSYGTGMLPTQYF.

J is TRBJ1-6 and V is TRBV25-1, with TRBD1 as a possible D gene (5 bases). The germline V and J ends were trimmed by 3 bases and 10 bases, with 13 bases remaining between them. The CDR3 covers 14 residues. Germline-derived CDR1 and CDR2 are MGHDK and SYGVNS. The CDR3 sequence is CASSDGGERSPLHF. CDR3 sequence (DNA): TGTGCCAGCAGTGACGGGGGGGAGCGCTCACCCCTCCACTTT. The whole variable domain, filled in from reference TRBV25-1 and TRBJ1-6, reads EADIYQTPRYLVIGTGKKITLECSQTMGHDKMYWYQQDPGMELHLIHYSYGVNSTEKGDLSSESTVSRIRTEHFPLTLESARPSHTSQYLCASSDGGERSPLHFGNGTRLTVT.

Only a few counts were recorded for this clonotype. The chain combines TRBV13 with TRBJ1-2; D ambiguous. V was cut by 2 bases and J by 6 bases, with 13 bases left in between. The CDR3 length is 14 residues. Germline CDR1 and CDR2: PRHDT and FYEKMQ (reference sequence). The DNA of the CDR3 is TGTGCCAGCAGCTTAATTGGCCTAGAGAATGGCTACACCTTC. This encodes CASSLIGLENGYTF.

This clonotype was counted at least ten times. The chain joins TRBV12-3 or TRBV12-4 to TRBJ1-5; D gene uncertain. The CDR3 is 14 amino acids. Trimming cost V 6 bases and J 7 bases, with 16 bases left between them. CDR3 bases: TGTGCCAGCAGCTCCCTGCGGGGATTGCAGCCCCAGCATTTT. Its protein is CASSSLRGLQPQHF.

This clonotype has a count of ten or more. The gene calls are TRBV14 and TRBJ1-1, with D unresolved. V lost 0 bases, J lost 1 base, and 6 bases lay in between. The CDR3 spans 14 residues. Germline V lookup: CDR1 SGHDN, CDR2 FVKESK. CDR3 loop: CASSQDRRNTEAFF. The DNA for the CDR3 is TGTGCCAGCAGCCAAGATCGACGGAACACTGAAGCTTTCTTT.

The J gene is TRBJ1-2, the V gene TRBV27; 8 bases map to TRBD1. Unmatched junction bases numbered 14, after V lost 3 bases and J lost 5 bases. Germline-derived CDR1 and CDR2 are MNHEY and SMNVEV (reference sequence). The CDR3 is 17 residues long. DNA for the CDR3: TGTGCCAGCAGTTTTTTACTAGGGGACAGGCTTCGTTATGGCTACACCTTC. Translating it yields CASSFLLGDRLRYGYTF.